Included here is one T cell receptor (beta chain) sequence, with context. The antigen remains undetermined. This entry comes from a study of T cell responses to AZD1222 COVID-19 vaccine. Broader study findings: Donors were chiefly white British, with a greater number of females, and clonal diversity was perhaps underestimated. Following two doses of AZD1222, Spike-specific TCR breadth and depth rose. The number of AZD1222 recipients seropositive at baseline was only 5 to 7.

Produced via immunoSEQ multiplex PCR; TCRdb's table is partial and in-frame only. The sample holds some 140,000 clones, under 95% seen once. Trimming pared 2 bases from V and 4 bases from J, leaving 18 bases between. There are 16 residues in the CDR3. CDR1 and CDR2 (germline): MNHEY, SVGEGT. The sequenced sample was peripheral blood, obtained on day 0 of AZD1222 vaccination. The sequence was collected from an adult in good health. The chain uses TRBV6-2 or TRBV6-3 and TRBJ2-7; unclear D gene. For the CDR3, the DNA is TGTGCCAGCAGTTACGGGCCTATCAGTGGTAGGTACGAGCAGTACTTC. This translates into CASSYGPISGRYEQYF.